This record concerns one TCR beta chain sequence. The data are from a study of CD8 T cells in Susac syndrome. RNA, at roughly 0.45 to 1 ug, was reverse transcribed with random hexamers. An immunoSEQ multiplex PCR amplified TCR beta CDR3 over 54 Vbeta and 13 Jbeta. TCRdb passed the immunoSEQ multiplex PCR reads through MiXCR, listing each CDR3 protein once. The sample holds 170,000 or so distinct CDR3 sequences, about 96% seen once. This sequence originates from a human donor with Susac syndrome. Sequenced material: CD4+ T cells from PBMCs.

CDR3 in DNA: TGTGCCAGCAGTTTCCCTAGCGGGAGGGCGGCCTACAATGAGCAGTTCTTC. This sequence encodes CASSFPSGRAAYNEQFF. V and J are TRBV27 and TRBJ2-1; 12 nucleotides match TRBD2. The germline V gene encodes CDR1 MNHEY and CDR2 SMNVEV (reference sequence). V shed 3 bases, J shed 2 bases, and the junction held 5 bases outside the gene matches. The CDR3 totals 17 residues.